The 15 T cell receptor beta chains below were found in one sample sequenced in a study of blood T cell repertoires in COVID-19. Measured with immunoSEQ multiplex PCR; TCRdb has only the in-frame clones, and not every one. This sample has under 300,000 clones, with over 80% found just once. Sequenced: peripheral blood. These receptors were obtained from a woman in her fifties or sixties with active or convalescent COVID-19.

The gene calls are TRBV27 and TRBJ2-6, with TRBD2 matching over 11 bases. Unmatched junction bases numbered 13, after V lost 5 bases and J lost 1 base. Per germline, CDR1 MNHEY and CDR2 SMNVEV (reference sequence). The CDR3 is made up of 20 amino acids. CDR3 residues: CASSPRLAGFQNSGANVLTF. The CDR3 DNA follows: TGTGCCAGCAGTCCACGACTAGCGGGGTTCCAAAATTCTGGGGCCAACGTCCTGACTTTC. Using reference TRBV27 and TRBJ2-6 for the parts outside the CDR3, the full variable domain is EAQVTQNPRYLITVTGKKLTVTCSQNMNHEYMSWYRQDPGLGLRQIYYSMNVEVTDKGDVPEGYKVSRKEKRNFPLILESPSPNQTSLYFCASSPRLAGFQNSGANVLTFGAGSRLTVL.

The CDR3 loop reads CAISETTGAAGQYV. Here the CDR3 DNA reads TGTGCCATCAGTGAGACGACAGGGGCGGCCGGACAGTACGTC. V gene TRBV10-3 combines with J gene TRBJ2-7; 8 bases are a match to TRBD1. With 2 bases clipped from V and 10 bases from J, the junction kept 10 bases outside the gene matches. The CDR3 totals 14 residues. The germline gives CDR1 ENHRY, CDR2 SYGVKD.

The J gene is TRBJ1-1, the V gene TRBV4-1; TRBD1 aligns across 9 bases. The CDR3 loop spans 15 amino acids. Germline V gives CDR1 MGHRA, CDR2 YSYEKL. Trimming cost V 5 bases and J 7 bases; bases outside gene matches: 11. This CDR3 reads CASSSLQGARGEAFF. The CDR3 DNA sequence: TGCGCCAGCAGCTCCTTACAGGGGGCCAGGGGTGAAGCTTTCTTT.

CDR3 DNA sequence: TGTGCCAGCAGCCTGTCACCTAGCGGGGGGGCCGGTGAGCAGTTCTTC. Encoded protein: CASSLSPSGGAGEQFF. V usage is TRBV2 and J usage is TRBJ2-1; the match to TRBD2 covers 12 bases. Trimming removed 6 bases from V and 9 bases from J; junction bases left unmatched: 12. This CDR3 has 16 amino acids. CDR1 and CDR2 from the germline V gene are SNHLY and FYNNEI.

CDR3 protein: CASKSRRSADLGLYNEQFF. The CDR3 nucleotides read TGTGCCAGTAAGTCCCGGCGCTCCGCCGATCTTGGACTATACAATGAGCAGTTCTTC. The V and J genes are TRBV19 and TRBJ2-1, with TRBD2 as a possible D gene (6 bases). The CDR3 totals 19 residues. Between the trimmed V and J ends, which lost 7 bases and 4 bases, there was a span of 29 bases. Per the germline V gene, CDR1 is LNHDA and CDR2 is SQIVND (reference sequence).

Only a few counts were recorded for this clone. The rearrangement links TRBV5-3 to TRBJ2-5, with a weak D call TRBD2 (6 bases). TRBV5-3 is an ORF, and what it does is uncertain. The CDR3 is made up of 14 amino acids. Trimming pared 4 bases from V and 5 bases from J, leaving 15 bases between. CDR3 sequence: CARSVHRREETQYF. As DNA, the CDR3 is TGTGCCAGAAGCGTACATCGGAGGGAGGAGACCCAGTACTTC.

V usage is TRBV30 and J usage is TRBJ1-5; D perhaps matches TRBD1 (5 bases). CDR1 GTSNPN and CDR2 SVGIG come from the germline V gene (reference sequence). Trimming removed 2 bases at V and 5 bases at J, with 10 bases between. This CDR3 spans 13 amino acids. The CDR3 DNA is TGTGCCTGGAGTTTAAGGGGTTATCAGCCCCAGCATTTT. Translated, it gives CAWSLRGYQPQHF.

The J gene is TRBJ2-7, the V gene TRBV24-1; D is unclear. With 6 bases removed from V and 4 bases from J, the gap between germline ends came to 18 bases. The V gene's germline CDR1 is KGHDR and CDR2 SFDVKD. This CDR3 region has 15 residues. CDR3 protein: CATSPPFAGRYEQYV. The CDR3 DNA follows: TGTGCCACCAGTCCCCCCTTCGCAGGAAGATACGAGCAGTACGTC.

This clone has only one observation. The chain uses TRBV7-9 and TRBJ2-6; 7 bases align to TRBD1. CDR1 is SEHNR, CDR2 FQNEAQ, per germline (reference sequence). Trimming at V came to 1 base and at J to 0 bases, leaving 3 bases not matched to a gene. The CDR3 runs 17 residues. The CDR3 region is CASSLGTGFSGANVLTF. The CDR3 nucleotides read TGTGCCAGCAGCTTAGGGACAGGTTTCTCTGGGGCCAACGTCCTGACTTTC.

The V and J genes are TRBV27 and TRBJ1-5; D ambiguous. The CDR3 contains 16 residues. The germline CDR1 and CDR2 sequences are MNHEY and SMNVEV (reference sequence). Trimming cost V 2 bases and J 3 bases, with 14 bases left between them. CDR3 sequence: CASSLTSPPNNQPQHF. CDR3 nucleotide sequence: TGTGCCAGCAGTTTAACATCCCCCCCGAACAATCAGCCCCAGCATTTT.

The chain combines TRBV5-1 with TRBJ1-2, with TRBD1 identical over 10 bases. CDR3 length: 17 residues. Germline V gene lookup returns CDR1 SGHRS and CDR2 YFSETQ. Losses at the gene ends were 0 bases for V and 3 bases for J; bases not matched to a gene: 8. CDR3 DNA sequence: TGCGCCAGCAGCTTGGCCCTCCGACAGGGGGCTCACTATGGCTACACCTTC. Protein sequence: CASSLALRQGAHYGYTF.

The chain joins TRBV15 to TRBJ1-3; D call uncertain. V gave up 0 bases and J gave up 0 bases, with 6 bases separating them. This CDR3 spans 15 amino acids. Per germline, CDR1 LNHNV and CDR2 YYDKDF (reference sequence). Here the CDR3 DNA reads TGTGCCACCAGCAGAGATAAGAGCTCTGGAAACACCATATATTTT. It codes for CATSRDKSSGNTIYF.

The chain recombines TRBV19 with TRBJ2-2, with TRBD1 identical over 9 bases. The CDR3 contains 14 residues. V was pared by 9 bases and J by 8 bases, with 10 bases of the junction left unmatched. The V gene's germline CDR1 is LNHDA and CDR2 SQIVND (reference sequence). In nucleotides, the CDR3 is TGTGCCAGCACCGGGACAGGGCTTGTTGGGGAGCTGTTTTTT. Protein sequence: CASTGTGLVGELFF.

About this clone itself: Other DNA sequences in this sample translate to the same CDR3. The chain is built from TRBV11-2 and TRBJ2-1, with 7 bases aligning to TRBD2. The V segment lost 6 bases and the J segment 7 bases; nucleotides outside the gene matches: 9. Germline CDR1 and CDR2: SGHAT and FQNNGV. There are 14 residues in the CDR3. CDR3 nucleotide sequence: TGTGCCAGCAGTTTGTCTGGGAGGGCGAATGAGCAGTTCTTC. This gives the protein CASSLSGRANEQFF.

This chain links TRBV5-6 with TRBJ1-2; possibly TRBD1 for D (5 bases). Between the trimmed V and J ends, which lost 5 bases and 7 bases, there was a span of 15 bases. Germline V lookup: CDR1 SGHDT, CDR2 YYEEEE. This CDR3 region has 13 residues. CDR3 in DNA: TGTGCCAGCAGACTCGGAAGGGGCGCTGGCTACACCTTC. Translated: CASRLGRGAGYTF.